This T cell receptor beta chain was profiled in a study of T cells in Graves' hyperthyroidism and ophthalmopathy. General study points: Separation of ophthalmopathy from stable hyperthyroidism was achieved by a 13 V-J model.

Amplified TCR beta CDR3 regions derived from RNA transcripts. The HTBI primer set served for first-round RT-PCR of the TCR CDR3. TCRdb redid the calling of the multiplex PCR reads with MiXCR, one entry per CDR3 protein. Seen here are some 720,000 distinct CDR3 sequences, about 16% observed once, and the top ten hold under 9.5%. Newly diagnosed hyperthyroidism patients aged 18 to 65 years had disease lasting under 2 months. Investigators excluded patients with uncontrolled infection, other autoimmune disease, pregnancy or lactation. Cells are PBMCs isolated from around 9.4 ml of fresh blood. This clonotype was found a few times. Its antigen is not identified. Sequencing input: blood. This TCR was recovered from a man aged 18 to 35 with Graves' hyperthyroidism.

In DNA form, the CDR3 reads TGCAGTGCTAGAGAACCCCGAGCGGGGGGACAAGAGACCCAGTACTTC. The encoded protein is CSAREPRAGGQETQYF. The genes are TRBV20-1 and TRBJ2-5; 9 nucleotides align to TRBD2. The CDR3 length is 16 residues. CDR1 is DFQATT, CDR2 SNEGSKA, per germline (reference sequence). The V and J ends lost 0 bases and 2 bases, in that order; junction bases with no gene match: 7.